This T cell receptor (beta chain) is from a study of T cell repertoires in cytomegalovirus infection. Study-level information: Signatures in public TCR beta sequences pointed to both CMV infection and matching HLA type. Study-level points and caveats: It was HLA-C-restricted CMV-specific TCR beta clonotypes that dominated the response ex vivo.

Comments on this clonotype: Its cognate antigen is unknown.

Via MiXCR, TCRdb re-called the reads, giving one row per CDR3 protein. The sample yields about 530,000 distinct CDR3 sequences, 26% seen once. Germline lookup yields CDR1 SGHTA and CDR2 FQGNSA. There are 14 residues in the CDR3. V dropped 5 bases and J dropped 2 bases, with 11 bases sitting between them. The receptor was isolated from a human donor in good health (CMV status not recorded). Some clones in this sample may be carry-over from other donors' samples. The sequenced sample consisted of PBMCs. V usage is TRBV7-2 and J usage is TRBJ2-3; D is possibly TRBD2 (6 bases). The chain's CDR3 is CASSQTSSTDTQYF. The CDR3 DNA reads TGTGCCAGCAGCCAGACTAGTTCCACAGATACGCAGTATTTT.